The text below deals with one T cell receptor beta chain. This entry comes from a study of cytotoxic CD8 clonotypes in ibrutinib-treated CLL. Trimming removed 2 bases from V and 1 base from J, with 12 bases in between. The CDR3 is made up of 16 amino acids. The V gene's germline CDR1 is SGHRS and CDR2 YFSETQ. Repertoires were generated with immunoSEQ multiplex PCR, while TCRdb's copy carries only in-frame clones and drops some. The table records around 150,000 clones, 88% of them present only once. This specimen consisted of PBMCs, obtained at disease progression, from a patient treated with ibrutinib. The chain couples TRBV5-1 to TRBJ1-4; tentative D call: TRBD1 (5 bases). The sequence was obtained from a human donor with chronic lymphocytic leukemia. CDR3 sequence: CASSFWVGQTNEKLFF. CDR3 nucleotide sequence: TGCGCCAGCAGCTTTTGGGTTGGACAAACTAATGAAAAACTGTTTTTT.